These T cell receptor beta chains were read from a single sample in a study of early T cells in non-severe SARS-CoV-2 infection. A single record per CDR3 protein comes from TCRdb applying MiXCR to the 5' RACE reads. The sample lists fewer than 40,000 distinct CDR3 sequences, under 8% seen once, with 4.5% to 7.5% in the top ten. The sample comprised whole blood. The source of these receptors is an adult who was a healthcare worker with PCR-confirmed SARS-CoV-2 infection or an uninfected control (not recorded which). Both conserved end residues are part of each CDR3.

14 TRBJ2-7 TRBV5-1 CASSPTSGTYEQYF
15 TRBJ2-1 TRBV7-3 CASSFGLAGGNEQFF
11 TRBJ2-5 TRBV20-1 CSGSGDETQYF
13 TRBJ2-7 TRBV14 CASSPRGRNEQYF
12 TRBJ2-7 TRBV2 CASRPFENEQYF
15 TRBJ1-2 TRBV6-5 CASSYSTGGSYGYTF
15 TRBJ1-2 TRBV4-3 CASSQQQGPFYGYTF
11 TRBJ2-3 TRBV18 CASSPSDTQYF
12 TRBJ2-6 TRBV29-1 CSVQAGANVLTF
14 TRBJ2-5 TRBV10-3 CATRTSGSRETQYF
14 TRBJ2-7 TRBV28 CASSPPDSSYEQYF
14 TRBJ1-1 TRBV28 CASSRQGMNTEAFF
14 TRBJ2-1 TRBV5-6 CASSQRTSSNEQFF
17 TRBJ2-1 TRBV27 CASSLFVRTSGSNEQFF
16 TRBJ1-5 TRBV7-4 CASSRNRESSNQPQHF
12 TRBJ2-7 TRBV4-3 CASSQGRYEQYF
13 TRBJ2-3 TRBV20-1 CSNRLMGTDTQYF
14 TRBJ2-6 TRBV3-1 CASSQPSGANVLTF
17 TRBJ2-3 TRBV28 CASSPQRGWPGADTQYF
11 TRBJ1-6 TRBV4-1 CASGGNSPLHF
14 TRBJ2-7 TRBV7-9 CASSPSPSSYEQYF
12 TRBJ2-1 TRBV28 CASESRRNEQFF
15 TRBJ2-7 TRBV4-1 CASSQDREPYYEQYF
19 TRBJ2-2 TRBV4-2 CASSQDAVPLILNTGELFF
15 TRBJ2-2 TRBV28 CASTDLGDNSGELFF
13 TRBJ2-7 TRBV20-1 CSARLAEDYEQYF
15 TRBJ2-3 TRBV19 CASSSGLAGVDTQYF
14 TRBJ2-1 TRBV6-2/TRBV6-3 CASRPGGSYNEQFF
14 TRBJ2-7 TRBV7-9 CASSSPTRQYEQYF
15 TRBJ2-7 TRBV18 CASSPGGQGSYEQYF
18 TRBJ2-3 TRBV25-1 CASSGAIGTGRYTDTQYF
17 TRBJ2-2 TRBV6-5 CASSYSIIRANTGELFF
13 TRBJ1-5 TRBV7-9 CASSKNSNQPQHF
15 TRBJ2-7 TRBV9 CASSVDGSTIYEQYF
14 TRBJ2-3 TRBV7-6 CASSLVSSGIMQYF
16 TRBJ1-2 TRBV27 CASSLTLTGNYYGYTF
16 TRBJ2-4 TRBV7-2 CASSLTVGIGENIQYF
14 TRBJ2-1 TRBV20-1 CSARGTGDLNEQFF
13 TRBJ1-1 TRBV14 CASSQTYHTEAFF
15 TRBJ2-1 TRBV27 CASDVQGLPYNEQFF
19 TRBJ2-1 TRBV4-1 CVSSHQTGGTSGSYNEQFF
14 TRBJ1-5 TRBV12-3/TRBV12-4 CASSRGLSNQPQHF
16 TRBJ2-5 TRBV28 CASSLNRQGNRETQYF
15 TRBJ2-3 TRBV7-8 CASSLSGNGGDTQYF
14 TRBJ2-1 TRBV12-3/TRBV12-4 CASGHGPTYNEQFF
14 TRBJ2-1 TRBV5-1 CASSMEIRVGEQFF
19 TRBJ2-1 TRBV11-2 CASSLAVGLASQLHNEQFF
14 TRBJ2-1 TRBV24-1 CATSDFTDHNEQFF
13 TRBJ2-2 TRBV3-1 CASSLFLAGELFF
16 TRBJ2-1 TRBV14 CASSQDMGRGYNEQFF
11 TRBJ2-1 TRBV6-5 CASSYQAGQFF
15 TRBJ2-7 TRBV5-5 CASSLAVAGVDEQYF
13 TRBJ2-7 TRBV20-1 CSAPDRLLYEQYF
15 TRBJ2-3 TRBV4-1 CASSQYPRSTDTQYF
12 TRBJ1-5 TRBV2 CASKGGAQPQHF
13 TRBJ2-7 TRBV11-2 CASSQGTAGEQYF
17 TRBJ2-1 TRBV6-4 CASSDEPTLSSYNEQFF
15 TRBJ2-1 TRBV18 CASSRGTGRYNEQFF